A selection of T cell receptor beta chains follows, all from one sample in a study of cytomegalovirus exposure and HLA in healthy donors. Libraries were prepared by immunoSEQ multiplex PCR; TCRdb keeps only in-frame clonotypes and omits some of them. The sample contains 85,000 to 130,000 clones, approximately 81% of which appear only once. The specimen was PBMCs. The receptor source for this set is a male donor in good health and CMV-seropositive. The CDR3 runs from the conserved cysteine through the conserved F or W. The D gene is left open where the match is weak. The size of a clone is reported for some rows only, either as once, few or many, or as a class for expanded clones.

D,size,V,J,CDR3,DNA
-,-,TRBV7-2,TRBJ2-5,CASSLDGGQGTQYF,TGTGCCAGCAGCTTAGATGGGGGCCAGGGGACCCAGTACTTC
-,-,TRBV5-4,TRBJ2-1,CASSLGQGRNEQFF,TGTGCCAGCAGCTTGGGGCAGGGTAGAAATGAGCAGTTCTTC
TRBD1,-,TRBV5-6,TRBJ1-5,CASSFTGVGNQPQHF,TGTGCCAGCAGTTTTACAGGGGTCGGGAATCAGCCCCAGCATTTT
TRBD1,-,TRBV5-6,TRBJ1-2,CASSSTGTEAGYTF,TGTGCCAGCAGCTCAACCGGGACAGAAGCCGGCTACACCTTC
-,once,TRBV29-1,TRBJ2-1,CSTSRHDSYNEQFF,TGCAGCACATCCCGACATGACTCCTACAATGAGCAGTTCTTC
TRBD1,-,TRBV7-9,TRBJ1-1,CASSRGTGEETFF,TGTGCCAGCAGCAGAGGGACAGGGGAAGAGACTTTCTTT
TRBD1,-,TRBV2,TRBJ1-4,CASTRQGSATNEKLFF,TGTGCCAGCACTCGACAGGGGTCTGCAACTAATGAAAAACTGTTTTTT
-,-,TRBV2,TRBJ2-7,CASSASQAIKSSYEQYF,TGTGCCAGCAGCGCGTCTCAGGCTATTAAAAGCTCCTACGAGCAGTACTTC
-,-,TRBV7-4,TRBJ1-5,CASSFPDLGTILLKGQPQHF,TGTGCCAGCAGCTTCCCTGACCTGGGGACTATACTCCTAAAGGGTCAGCCCCAGCATTTT
TRBD1,-,TRBV6-6,TRBJ1-2,CASTSIRQGPHGYTF,TGTGCCAGCACTTCGATCCGACAGGGACCGCATGGCTACACCTTC
-,-,TRBV30,TRBJ1-1,CAWQAFTEAFF,TGTGCCTGGCAGGCGTTCACTGAAGCTTTCTTT
-,-,TRBV25-1,TRBJ2-7,CASSGSKEVPSEQYF,TGTGCCAGCAGTGGGAGCAAGGAAGTCCCCTCAGAGCAGTACTTC
-,-,TRBV30,TRBJ1-5,CAWSLAEGQPQHF,TGTGCCTGGAGTTTGGCAGAGGGTCAGCCCCAGCATTTT
-,-,TRBV6-6,TRBJ1-5,CASRRENQPQHF,TGTGCCAGCAGGCGGGAAAATCAGCCCCAGCATTTT
TRBD1,-,TRBV28,TRBJ1-6,CASSSQQGAPLHF,TGTGCCAGCAGTTCCCAACAGGGGGCACCCCTCCACTTT
TRBD1,-,TRBV7-2,TRBJ1-5,CASSTLQGQPQHF,TGTGCCAGCAGCACCCTACAGGGGCAGCCCCAGCATTTT
-,many,TRBV19,TRBJ1-1,CASSNTRNTEAFF,TGTGCCAGTAGTAATACCAGAAACACTGAAGCTTTCTTT
TRBD1,once,TRBV29-1,TRBJ1-2,CSVSGTGKLSTF,TGCAGCGTTAGCGGGACAGGGAAACTCTCCACCTTC
-,-,TRBV5-1,TRBJ2-2,CASSILTSPGNTGELFF,TGCGCCAGCAGCATCTTAACTAGTCCGGGGAACACCGGGGAGCTGTTTTTT
TRBD2,-,TRBV5-1,TRBJ2-3,CASTPGGGGTDTQYF,TGCGCCAGCACTCCAGGCGGGGGGGGCACAGATACGCAGTATTTT
-,few,TRBV6-1,TRBJ1-1,CASSPQEGKNTEAFF,TGTGCCAGCAGTCCCCAGGAGGGTAAGAACACTGAAGCTTTCTTT
-,-,TRBV2,TRBJ2-1,CASSELGGPRNEQFF,TGTGCCAGCAGTGAATTGGGGGGGCCGAGGAATGAGCAGTTCTTC
-,-,TRBV11-2,TRBJ1-1,CASSSGGGPNTEAFF,TGTGCCAGCAGCTCGGGGGGGGGACCCAACACTGAAGCTTTCTTT
-,-,TRBV5-1,TRBJ1-1,CASSFSTNTEAFF,TGCGCCAGCAGCTTCAGTACCAACACTGAAGCTTTCTTT
TRBD1,-,TRBV29-1,TRBJ2-1,CSVEQGAGVGNEQFF,TGCAGCGTTGAACAGGGGGCCGGTGTAGGCAATGAGCAGTTCTTC
TRBD2,-,TRBV7-2,TRBJ2-5,CASSNSGTSGGETQYF,TGTGCCAGCAGCAACTCCGGGACTAGCGGGGGTGAGACCCAGTACTTC
-,-,TRBV7-9,TRBJ1-3,CASSYSGSGNTIYF,TGTGCCAGCAGCTACTCAGGATCCGGAAACACCATATATTTT
-,-,TRBV7-2,TRBJ1-1,CASREQGSTEAFF,TGTGCCAGCAGAGAACAGGGAAGCACTGAAGCTTTCTTT
TRBD2,-,TRBV5-1,TRBJ2-3,CASSPSRGGTDTQYF,TGCGCCAGCAGCCCCTCACGGGGGGGGACAGATACGCAGTATTTT
-,few,TRBV7-9,TRBJ2-3,CASSSFGGHTDTQYF,TGTGCCAGCAGCTCTTTCGGGGGGCACACAGATACGCAGTATTTT
TRBD1,-,TRBV6-1,TRBJ1-5,CASRPTGGQPQHF,TGTGCCAGCAGACCCACAGGGGGCCAGCCCCAGCATTTT
-,-,TRBV19,TRBJ1-4,CASSMGLIITTNEKLFF,TGTGCCAGTAGTATGGGCCTCATAATCACCACTAATGAAAAACTGTTTTTT
-,-,TRBV30,TRBJ1-5,CAWSEGAQPQHF,TGTGCCTGGAGTGAAGGGGCACAGCCCCAGCATTTT
TRBD1,-,TRBV19,TRBJ1-2,CASSPQTGADYGYTF,TGTGCCAGTAGTCCCCAGACAGGGGCGGACTATGGCTACACCTTC
TRBD1,-,TRBV11-2,TRBJ1-5,CASSLVVGQGLPQHF,TGTGCCAGCAGCTTAGTAGTGGGACAGGGGTTGCCCCAGCATTTT
TRBD1,-,TRBV30,TRBJ2-7,CAWNEPRRQGAYEQYF,TGTGCCTGGAATGAGCCCCGGAGACAGGGGGCCTACGAGCAGTACTTC
-,-,TRBV27,TRBJ2-3,CASSLQDLSTDTQYF,TGTGCCAGCAGTTTACAGGACTTAAGCACAGATACGCAGTATTTT
TRBD2,-,TRBV5-6,TRBJ2-1,CASSSPGLGRGNEQFF,TGTGCCAGCAGTTCACCTGGACTAGGACGCGGTAATGAGCAGTTCTTC
TRBD1,-,TRBV30,TRBJ1-6,CAGLTGPYNSPLHF,TGTGCCGGATTGACAGGGCCCTATAATTCACCCCTCCACTTT
-,-,TRBV14,TRBJ1-1,CASSQAFRGHTEAFF,TGTGCCAGCAGCCAAGCGTTCCGTGGGCACACTGAAGCTTTCTTT
-,-,TRBV9,TRBJ2-7,CASSLGAPTYEQYF,TGTGCCAGCAGTTTGGGGGCTCCCACCTACGAGCAGTACTTC
-,once,TRBV7-9,TRBJ2-3,CASSLGLGTDTQYF,TGTGCCAGCAGCTTGGGGCTAGGGACAGATACGCAGTATTTT
-,-,TRBV11-2,TRBJ2-3,CASSRNRQPTDTQYF,TGTGCCAGCAGTCGAAATAGACAGCCAACAGATACGCAGTATTTT
-,-,TRBV27,TRBJ1-2,CASKIGVNYGYTF,TGTGCCAGCAAGATAGGGGTTAACTATGGCTACACCTTC
TRBD1,once,TRBV5-1,TRBJ2-5,CASRTGGPRETQYF,TGCGCCAGCAGGACAGGGGGGCCGCGAGAGACCCAGTACTTC
-,-,TRBV29-1,TRBJ2-6,CSVDQGTGANVLTF,TGCAGCGTTGATCAGGGGACTGGGGCCAACGTCCTGACTTTC
-,once,TRBV7-2,TRBJ1-3,CASSLALAGSGNTIYF,TGTGCCAGCAGCTTAGCGCTGGCAGGTTCGGGAAACACCATATATTTT
TRBD1,-,TRBV4-1,TRBJ2-7,CASSQSSRGSYEQYF,TGCGCCAGCAGCCAAAGTTCCAGGGGGTCCTACGAGCAGTACTTC
TRBD1,-,TRBV19,TRBJ2-2,CASSLPLDRGTGELFF,TGTGCCAGTAGTCTCCCCTTGGACAGGGGCACCGGGGAGCTGTTTTTT
-,-,TRBV5-1,TRBJ2-2,CASSWGFRGANTGELFF,TGCGCCAGCAGTTGGGGTTTCAGGGGCGCGAACACCGGGGAGCTGTTTTTT